This TCR beta chain came from a study of STAT5B mutations in CD4+ large granular lymphocyte leukemia (dated by TCRdb to the early 2020s). Study-wide context: Among the healthy controls, the CDR3 'QG' motif was associated with a particular HLA allele. The TCRbeta repertoires of CD4+ T-cell large granular lymphocyte leukemia patients were compared with the TCRbeta repertoires of healthy blood donors. Flow cytometry performed on FACSCanto II or FACSVerse showed that the purified fractions had more than 95% purity among lymphocytes.

The immunoSEQ assay at survey resolution was used to sequence TCRbeta rearrangements from genomic DNA. Processing in the source paper ran as follows. A lowest detectable productive clonotype frequency of 2.59 x 10-5 was observed in the TCR sequencing data. Only productive TCRbeta rearrangements, meaning sequences that were complete and in-frame, were kept for the analyses. Sample clonality was computed as Simpson clonality in the immunoSEQ Analyzer version 3.0. Clones were categorized by frequency as very rare, small, medium, large (1-20%) or hyperexpanded (>20%). Generation probabilities were estimated with OLGA 1.2.3, V-gene circos plots were made with VDJtools, specificities were looked up in VDJdb, and CDR3 motifs were identified with GLIPH. TCRdb retrieved this table from immuneACCESS and kept in-frame rearrangements only. Not all clones are present; in checked studies, unresolved V genes account for under half, and no reason is known for the remainder. V, J and clone size are taken as reported in that table, and D and trimming were inferred from the DNA itself. This sample comprises roughly 36,000 clones, approximately 89% of them detected only once. The ten largest make up 0.97% of the sample.

Results and caveats for the whole study, not just this receptor: The data were not HLA-matched, and the higher clonality in CD4+ T-LGLL than in CD8+ T-LGLL could be due to the relatively small sample size. Greater clonality appeared to be present in CD4-sorted patient repertoires than in healthy CD4+ repertoires, and the difference was retained after the putative leukemic clones were removed. Enrichment of TRBV06-family usage was observed among the top patient clones (8/27) relative to healthy controls (2/35). Main leukemic clonotypes were private to each patient, although 20% to 25% of the main leukemic clonotypes were found at low frequency in the non-leukemic repertoires of other patients.

V was cut back by 6 bases and J by 4 bases, leaving a gap of 10 bases between them. CDR1 is given as GTSNPN and CDR2 as SVGIG, both from the germline V gene (reference sequence). Including cysteine and phenylalanine, the CDR3 has 11 amino acids. Of all the DNA, just the CDR3 is kept, 33 bases in frame from base 1. The healthy control group was made up of 37 blood donors, and the Finnish Red Cross blood service supplied their buffy coats. All TCR-sequenced material derived from peripheral blood: patient blood samples and healthy donor buffy coats. Peripheral blood mononuclear cells were isolated by Ficoll-Hypaque gradient centrifugation. For the healthy controls, CD4+ cells were obtained from buffy coats by magnetic purification. Genomic DNA was extracted using the Gentra Puregene Cell and Tissue kit, and a Qubit 2.0 fluorometer was used to quantify it. As for this clone: Its cognate antigen has yet to be identified. Base qualities are not provided; no much larger clone lies one nucleotide away.

Input material: CD4+ T cells from blood buffy coats. The chain links TRBV30 with TRBJ2-7; the D segment cannot be called with confidence. The TCR comes from a human donor in good health. CDR3 reads: CACGVGYEQYF. The bases are TGTGCCTGCGGAGTAGGGTACGAGCAGTACTTC.